This TCR beta chain was observed in a study of tumor T cells in aggressive B-cell lymphoma. This CDR3 region has 15 residues. V lost 4 bases and J lost 4; bases outside the gene matches: 9. Germline CDR1 reads SGHDT; CDR2 reads YYEEEE. This clone was picked up one time. Measured with immunoSEQ multiplex PCR; TCRdb has only the in-frame clones, and not every one. The data show roughly 1,700 clones, about 89% seen once. The chain joins TRBV5-6 to TRBJ2-7; 9 positions match TRBD2. The sequence came from an adult with diffuse large B cell lymphoma. Sequencing was done on a sample of tumor tissue. CDR3 loop: CASSALASGVYEQYF. CDR3 in DNA: TGTGCCAGCAGCGCCCTGGCTAGCGGGGTATACGAGCAGTACTTC.